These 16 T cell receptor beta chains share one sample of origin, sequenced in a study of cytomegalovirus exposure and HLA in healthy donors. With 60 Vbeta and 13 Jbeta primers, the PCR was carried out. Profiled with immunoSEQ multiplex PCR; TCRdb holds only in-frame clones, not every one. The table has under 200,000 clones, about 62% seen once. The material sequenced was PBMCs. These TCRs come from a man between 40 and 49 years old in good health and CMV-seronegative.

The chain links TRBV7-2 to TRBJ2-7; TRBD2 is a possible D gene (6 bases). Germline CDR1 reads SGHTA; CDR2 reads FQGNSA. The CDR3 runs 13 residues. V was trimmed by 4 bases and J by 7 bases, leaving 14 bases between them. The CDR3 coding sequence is TGTGCCAGCAGCTCCGGGACCGGGAGTGAGCAGTACTTC. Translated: CASSSGTGSEQYF. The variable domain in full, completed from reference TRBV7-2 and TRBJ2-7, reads GAGVSQSPSNKVTEKGKDVELRCDPISGHTALYWYRQSLGQGLEFLIYFQGNSAPDKSGLPSDRFSAERTGGSVSTLTIQRTQQEDSAVYLCASSSGTGSEQYFGPGTRLTVT.

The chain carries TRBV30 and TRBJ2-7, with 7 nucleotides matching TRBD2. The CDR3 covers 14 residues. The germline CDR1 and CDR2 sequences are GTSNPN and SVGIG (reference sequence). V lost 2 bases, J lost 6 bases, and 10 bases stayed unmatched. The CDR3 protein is CAWSPGREGSEQYF. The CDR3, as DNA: TGTGCCTGGAGTCCTGGTAGGGAGGGATCCGAGCAGTACTTC.

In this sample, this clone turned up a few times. The CDR3 here is CASSPPGVREFYEQYF. The CDR3 DNA is TGTGCCAGCAGCCCTCCCGGGGTTAGGGAATTCTACGAGCAGTACTTC. The V gene is TRBV7-3, the J gene TRBJ2-7; D is possibly TRBD2 (5 bases). V was shortened by 5 bases and J by 3 bases, with 20 bases between the two germline ends. CDR1 and CDR2 from the germline V gene are SGHTA and FQGTGA. This CDR3 contains 16 residues.

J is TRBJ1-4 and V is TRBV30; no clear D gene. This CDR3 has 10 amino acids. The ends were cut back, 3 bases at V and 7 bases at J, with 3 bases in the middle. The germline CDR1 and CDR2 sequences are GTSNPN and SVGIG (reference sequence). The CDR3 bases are TGTGCCTGGAGCCGTGAAAAACTGTTTTTT. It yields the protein CAWSREKLFF.

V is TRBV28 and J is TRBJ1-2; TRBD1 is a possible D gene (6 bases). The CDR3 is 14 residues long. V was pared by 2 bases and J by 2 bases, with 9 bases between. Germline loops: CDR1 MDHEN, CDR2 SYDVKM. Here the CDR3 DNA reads TGTGCCAGCAGTTTAAGAGGGGGAAACTATGGCTACACCTTC. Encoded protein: CASSLRGGNYGYTF.

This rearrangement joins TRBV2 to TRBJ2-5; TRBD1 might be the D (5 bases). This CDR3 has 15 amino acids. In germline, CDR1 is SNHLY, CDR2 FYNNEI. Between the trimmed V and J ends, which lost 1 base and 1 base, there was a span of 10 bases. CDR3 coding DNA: TGTGCCAGCAGTGAAGATGGGGCTCCCCAAGAGACCCAGTACTTC. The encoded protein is CASSEDGAPQETQYF.

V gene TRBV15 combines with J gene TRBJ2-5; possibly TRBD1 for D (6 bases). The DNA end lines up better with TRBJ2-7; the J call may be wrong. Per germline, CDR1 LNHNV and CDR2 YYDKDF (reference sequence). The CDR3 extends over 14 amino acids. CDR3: CATSRSTGPYEQYF. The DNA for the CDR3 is TGTGCCACCAGCAGATCGACAGGTCCCTACGAGCAGTACTTC.

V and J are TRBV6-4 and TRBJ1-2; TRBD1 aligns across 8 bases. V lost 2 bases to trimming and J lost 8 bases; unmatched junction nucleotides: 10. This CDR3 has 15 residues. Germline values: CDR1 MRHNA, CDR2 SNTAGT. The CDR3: CASSDTRTGRGGYTF. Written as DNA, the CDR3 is TGTGCCAGCAGTGACACCAGGACAGGGCGAGGGGGCTACACCTTC.

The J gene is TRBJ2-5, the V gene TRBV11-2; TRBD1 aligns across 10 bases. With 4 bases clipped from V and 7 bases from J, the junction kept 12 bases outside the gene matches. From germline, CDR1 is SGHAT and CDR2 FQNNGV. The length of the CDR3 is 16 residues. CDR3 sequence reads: CASSSYDRGLDWTQYF. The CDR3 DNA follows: TGTGCCAGCAGCTCCTACGACAGGGGGCTTGATTGGACCCAGTACTTC.

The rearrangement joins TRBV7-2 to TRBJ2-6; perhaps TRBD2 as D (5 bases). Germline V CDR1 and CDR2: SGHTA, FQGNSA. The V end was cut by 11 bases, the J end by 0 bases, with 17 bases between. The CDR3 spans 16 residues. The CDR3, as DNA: TGTGCCTTCAGAAGACCGGGGATCTCTGGGGCCAACGTCCTGACTTTC. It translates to CAFRRPGISGANVLTF.

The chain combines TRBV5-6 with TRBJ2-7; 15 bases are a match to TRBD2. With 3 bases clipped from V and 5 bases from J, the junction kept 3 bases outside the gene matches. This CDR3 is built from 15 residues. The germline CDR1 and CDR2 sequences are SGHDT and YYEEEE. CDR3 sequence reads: CASSSWTSGGDEQYF. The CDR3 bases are TGTGCCAGCAGCTCCTGGACTAGCGGGGGGGACGAGCAGTACTTC.

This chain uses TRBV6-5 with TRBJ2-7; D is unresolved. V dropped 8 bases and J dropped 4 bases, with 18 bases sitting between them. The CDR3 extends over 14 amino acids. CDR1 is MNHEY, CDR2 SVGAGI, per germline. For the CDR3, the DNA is TGTGCCAGCTCTCTCTCGGCAGCGTCTTACGAGCAGTACTTC. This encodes CASSLSAASYEQYF.

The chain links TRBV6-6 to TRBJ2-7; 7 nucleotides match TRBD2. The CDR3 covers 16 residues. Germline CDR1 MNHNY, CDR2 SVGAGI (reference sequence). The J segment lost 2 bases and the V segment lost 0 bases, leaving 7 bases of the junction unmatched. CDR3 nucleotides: TGTGCCAGCAGTTACTCGTCCAGCGGGAAGGCCTACGAGCAGTACTTC. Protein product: CASSYSSSGKAYEQYF.

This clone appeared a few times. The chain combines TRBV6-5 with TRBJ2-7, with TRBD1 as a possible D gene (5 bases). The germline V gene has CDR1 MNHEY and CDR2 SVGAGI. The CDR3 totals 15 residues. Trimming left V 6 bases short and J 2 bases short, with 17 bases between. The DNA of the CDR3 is TGTGCCAGCAGGAGAGACAGTGAATTAACCTACGAGCAGTACTTC. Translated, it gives CASRRDSELTYEQYF.

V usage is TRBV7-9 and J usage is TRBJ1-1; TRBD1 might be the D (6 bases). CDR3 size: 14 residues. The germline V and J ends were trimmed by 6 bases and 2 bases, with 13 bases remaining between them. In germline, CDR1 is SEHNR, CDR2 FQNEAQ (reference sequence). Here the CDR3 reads CASRDLQGNTEAFF. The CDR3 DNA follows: TGTGCCAGCAGGGATCTACAGGGAAACACTGAAGCTTTCTTT.

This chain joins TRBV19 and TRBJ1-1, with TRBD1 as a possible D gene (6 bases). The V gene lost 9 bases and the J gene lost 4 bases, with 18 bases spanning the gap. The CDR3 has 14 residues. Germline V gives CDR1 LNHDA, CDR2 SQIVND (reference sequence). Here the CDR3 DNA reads TGTGCCAGCAGGGAGGGGGGGGTGGGCACTGAAGCTTTCTTT. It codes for CASREGGVGTEAFF. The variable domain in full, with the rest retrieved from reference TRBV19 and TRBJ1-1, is DGGITQSPKYLFRKEGQNVTLSCEQNLNHDAMYWYRQDPGQGLRLIYYSQIVNDFQKGDIAEGYSVSREKKESFPLTVTSAQKNPTAFYLCASREGGVGTEAFFGQGTRLTVV.